The 24 T cell receptor beta chains reported below all come from one sample, sequenced in a study of T-cell reconstitution after alpha-beta-depleted transplantation in children. TCRbeta library preparation incorporated unique molecular identifiers. From the PCR reads, TCRdb called clonotypes with MiXCR, one entry per CDR3 protein. Here the sample spans around 600,000 distinct CDR3 sequences, approximately 15% being singletons. The material sequenced was PBMCs from the stem cell graft donor, taken from the stem cell graft. The source is a human donor who donated a stem cell graft to a child with acute myeloid leukemia.

Concerning this clonotype itself: This likely comes from a read error, as the CDR3 has no conserved phenylalanine or tryptophan at its end. V and J are TRBV20-1 and TRBJ2-6; D gene unclear. Germline V CDR1 and CDR2: DFQATT, SNEGSKA (reference sequence). The germline V and J ends were trimmed by 1 base and 2 bases, with 6 bases remaining between them. This CDR3 region has 14 residues. The CDR3 is CSARASPGANVLTS. CDR3 coding DNA: TGCAGTGCTAGAGCTTCGCCTGGGGCCAACGTCCTGACTTCC.

The chain has TRBV29-1 and TRBJ2-5, with D unresolved. Germline V gene data show CDR1 as SQVTM and CDR2 as ANQGSEA. V was shortened by 0 bases and J by 0 bases, with 5 bases between the two germline ends. The CDR3 runs 13 residues. The CDR3 spells CSVEDQYQETQYF. The DNA of the CDR3 is TGCAGCGTTGAAGATCAGTACCAAGAGACCCAGTACTTC.

This chain links TRBV20-1 with TRBJ1-4; D unresolved. The CDR3 has 16 residues. CDR1 is DFQATT and CDR2 is SNEGSKA in the germline V gene (reference sequence). V dropped 6 bases and J dropped 4 bases, with 21 bases sitting between them. In DNA, the CDR3 is TGCAGTGCCCAGATGTCCGGTGGCTTGGTTAATGAAAAACTGTTTTTT. Translating it yields CSAQMSGGLVNEKLFF.

The gene calls are TRBV4-3 and TRBJ1-2; 7 positions agree with TRBD1. This CDR3 spans 15 amino acids. The V segment lost 0 bases and the J segment 5 bases; nucleotides outside the gene matches: 6. Germline CDR1 reads LGHNA; CDR2 reads YSLEER. CDR3 coding DNA: TGCGCCAGCAGCCAAGAGGTGGGGACAGCATATGGCTACACCTTC. It specifies CASSQEVGTAYGYTF.

This chain connects TRBV28 to TRBJ2-7, with D possibly being TRBD1 (6 bases). Looked up from germline, CDR1 is MDHEN and CDR2 is SYDVKM. CDR3 size: 12 residues. Trimming stripped 7 bases from V and 2 bases from J, with 9 bases between. The CDR3, as DNA: TGTGCCAGCACGGACAGTGCCTACGAGCAGTACGTC. Encoded protein: CASTDSAYEQYV.

The chain joins TRBV7-9 to TRBJ1-1, with a tentative D call TRBD1 (5 bases). CDR3 length equals 17 residues. Germline CDR1 SEHNR, CDR2 FQNEAQ (reference sequence). The germline V and J ends were trimmed by 5 bases and 0 bases, with 19 bases remaining between them. The CDR3 DNA follows: TGTGCCAGCAGCCCATACAATAACCGGGGGATGAACACTGAAGCTTTCTTT. It codes for CASSPYNNRGMNTEAFF.

This clonotype was seen at least ten times. V usage is TRBV12-3 or TRBV12-4 and J usage is TRBJ1-1; the D gene is possibly TRBD1 (5 bases). The ends were cut back, 2 bases at V and 4 bases at J, with 11 bases in the middle. The CDR3 covers 14 residues. In DNA, the CDR3 is TGTGCCAGCAGTTTAAGGACAAGGGGCACTGAAGCTTTCTTT. Translated, it gives CASSLRTRGTEAFF.

This clonotype was seen at least ten times. The V call is TRBV9, the J call TRBJ2-1, with D unclear. The germline gives CDR1 SGDLS, CDR2 YYNGEE. The CDR3 length is 12 residues. The ends were cut back, 2 bases at V and 9 bases at J, with 9 bases in the middle. CDR3 DNA: TGTGCCAGCAGCGTGTCCCATGGTGAGCAGTTCTTC. It specifies CASSVSHGEQFF.

In this sample, this clonotype turned up many times. The CDR3: CASSQDASSYEQYF. Here the CDR3 DNA reads TGCGCCAGCAGCCAAGATGCCAGTTCCTACGAGCAGTACTTC. This rearrangement joins TRBV4-3 to TRBJ2-7; D is unresolved. The length of the CDR3 is 14 residues. Germline lookup yields CDR1 LGHNA and CDR2 YSLEER. Trimming took off 0 bases at V and 1 base at J, with 7 bases between the two ends.

The chain employs TRBV2 and TRBJ2-1; 8 bases agree with TRBD2. This CDR3 has 18 amino acids. V trimming: 8 bases; J trimming: 1 base; junction bases outside the gene matches: 16. Germline V lookup: CDR1 SNHLY, CDR2 FYNNEI. This CDR3 is CASCLSRGGGVSYNEQFF. The DNA for the CDR3 is TGTGCCAGCTGTTTATCTCGGGGGGGAGGGGTATCCTACAATGAGCAGTTCTTC. The variable domain in full, with the rest retrieved from reference TRBV2 and TRBJ2-1, is EPEVTQTPSHQVTQMGQEVILRCVPISNHLYFYWYRQILGQKVEFLVSFYNNEISEKSEIFDDQFSVERPDGSNFTLKIRSTKLEDSAMYFCASCLSRGGGVSYNEQFFGPGTRLTVL.

Comment on this clonotype: A much larger clone is a single base away; this may be a read error. The chain couples TRBV20-1 to TRBJ1-3; 7 positions match TRBD1. The germline CDR1 and CDR2 sequences are DFQATT and SNEGSKA (reference sequence). V lost 5 bases to trimming and J lost 3 bases; unmatched junction nucleotides: 13. The CDR3 contains 16 residues. The CDR3 DNA sequence: TGCAGTGCTCGTAGGGGGACAGTTTGGTATGGAAACACCATATATTTT. Amino acid sequence: CSARRGTVWYGNTIYF.

The rearrangement links TRBV12-3 or TRBV12-4 to TRBJ2-5; 7 bases line up with TRBD1. This CDR3 region has 13 residues. Trimming at V came to 4 bases and at J to 2 bases, leaving 1 base not matched to a gene. DNA of the CDR3: TGTGCCAGCAGTTGGGGACAGCAAGAGACCCAGTACTTC. The encoded protein is CASSWGQQETQYF.

The J gene is TRBJ2-3, the V gene TRBV5-6; possible D gene TRBD1, 5 bases. Looked up from germline, CDR1 is SGHDT and CDR2 is YYEEEE. This CDR3 has 15 amino acids. Trimming cost V 2 bases and J 4 bases, with 14 bases left between them. In DNA, the CDR3 is TGTGCCAGCAGCTTAATACAGGACGGATCAGATACGCAGTATTTT. This codes for CASSLIQDGSDTQYF.

In this sample, this clonotype turned up many times. CDR3 loop: CASSLAARALSYNEQFF. The CDR3 nucleotides read TGTGCCAGCAGCTTGGCGGCCAGGGCCCTTTCCTACAATGAGCAGTTCTTC. The chain couples TRBV5-6 to TRBJ2-1; weak D call: TRBD1 (5 bases). The germline gives CDR1 SGHDT, CDR2 YYEEEE. The CDR3 has 17 residues. V was pared by 0 bases and J by 1 base, with 14 bases between. Supplemented by reference TRBV5-6 and TRBJ2-1, the full variable domain reads DAGVTQSPTHLIKTRGQQVTLRCSPKSGHDTVSWYQQALGQGPQFIFQYYEEEERQRGNFPDRFSGHQFPNYSSELNVNALLLGDSALYLCASSLAARALSYNEQFFGPGTRLTVL.

This clonotype was observed at least ten times. This chain connects TRBV5-5 to TRBJ1-1; a possible D gene is TRBD1 (5 bases). V lost 0 bases and J lost 4, with 16 bases in between. Germline values: CDR1 SGHKS, CDR2 YYEKEE (reference sequence). The CDR3 covers 16 residues. This CDR3 reads CASSLAPGRAGTEAFF. The CDR3 DNA is TGTGCCAGCAGCTTGGCCCCCGGCAGGGCGGGCACTGAAGCTTTCTTT.

This clonotype appeared many times. The V call is TRBV25-1, the J call TRBJ2-5; 11 bases match TRBD1. This CDR3 comprises 15 residues. Germline V gene sequence: CDR1 MGHDK, CDR2 SYGVNS. V shed 3 bases, J shed 5 bases, and the junction held 5 bases outside the gene matches. CDR3 amino acids: CASSERTGGGETQYF. The CDR3 nucleotides read TGTGCCAGCAGTGAGCGGACAGGGGGCGGTGAGACCCAGTACTTC.

This clonotype came up a few times. J is TRBJ2-7 and V is TRBV12-3 or TRBV12-4; a possible D gene is TRBD1 (7 bases). V lost 7 bases, J lost 4 bases, and 23 bases lay in between. This CDR3 region has 16 residues. This CDR3 reads CASTLWGAGGRYEQYF. The CDR3 coding sequence is TGTGCCAGCACCTTATGGGGGGCAGGGGGGAGGTACGAGCAGTACTTC.

This clonotype was counted many times. J is TRBJ1-5 and V is TRBV20-1; 8 nucleotides line up with TRBD1. This CDR3 is built from 14 residues. The trim removed 3 bases at V and 2 bases at J, leaving 3 bases unmatched. Per germline, CDR1 DFQATT and CDR2 SNEGSKA (reference sequence). The CDR3 sequence is CSASEQGGNQPQHF. CDR3 bases: TGCAGTGCTAGTGAACAGGGGGGCAATCAGCCCCAGCATTTT.

This clonotype was detected many times. The chain carries TRBV9 and TRBJ2-5; no definite D call. Trimming stripped 0 bases from V and 0 bases from J, with 9 bases between. This CDR3 has 15 residues. Germline CDR1 is SGDLS and CDR2 is YYNGEE. DNA for the CDR3: TGTGCCAGCAGCGTAGGTAGGACGTACCAAGAGACCCAGTACTTC. Translated, it gives CASSVGRTYQETQYF.

In this sample, this clonotype turned up a few times. In DNA, the CDR3 is TGCGCCAGCAGCCAAGAAACCACCTACGAGCAGTACGTC. It encodes CASSQETTYEQYV. The chain joins TRBV4-1 to TRBJ2-7, with D hard to call. The CDR3 spans 13 residues. Deletions cut 0 bases from V and 2 bases from J, with 5 bases between. Germline-derived CDR1 and CDR2 are MGHRA and YSYEKL.

This clonotype has just a few counts. The gene calls are TRBV20-1 and TRBJ2-2, with TRBD2 matching over 14 bases. V lost 5 bases and J lost 3; bases outside the gene matches: 11. Germline V gene data show CDR1 as DFQATT and CDR2 as SNEGSKA (reference sequence). The CDR3 covers 18 residues. The CDR3 loop is CSAPRPGLAGEYTGELFF. In DNA form, the CDR3 reads TGCAGTGCTCCGAGACCGGGACTAGCGGGGGAGTACACCGGGGAGCTGTTTTTT.

The chain is built from TRBV12-3 or TRBV12-4 and TRBJ2-5; D is perhaps TRBD2 (5 bases). The CDR3 sequence is 14 residues long. Trimming left V 6 bases short and J 1 base short, with 12 bases between. The CDR3 bases are TGTGCCAGCAGGCCCACGGGGTGCCAAGAGACCCAGTACTTC. Protein product: CASRPTGCQETQYF.

This CDR3 is CATSGTDSYEQYF. DNA of the CDR3: TGTGCCACCAGTGGGACAGACTCCTACGAGCAGTACTTC. J is TRBJ2-7 and V is TRBV24-1, with D maybe TRBD1 (6 bases). The germline gives CDR1 KGHDR, CDR2 SFDVKD. V gave up 5 bases and J gave up 0 bases, with 7 bases separating them. CDR3 length: 13 residues.

DNA of the CDR3: TGCAGTGCTAGACGCCCCGGGGTGAATCAGCCCCAGCATTTT. As protein: CSARRPGVNQPQHF. V usage is TRBV20-1 and J usage is TRBJ1-5, with D unclear. V was shortened by 2 bases and J by 4 bases, with 12 bases between the two germline ends. Germline V gives CDR1 DFQATT, CDR2 SNEGSKA (reference sequence). The CDR3 is made up of 14 amino acids.